This T cell receptor (beta chain) emerged from a study of T-cell reconstitution after alpha-beta-depleted transplantation in children. This clonotype was picked up one time. Germline and junction disagree at one end, which may indicate a read error. The TCRbeta library was prepared with unique molecular identifiers. MiXCR, run by TCRdb on the PCR reads, gives a single entry per CDR3 protein. The repertoire holds around 500,000 distinct CDR3 sequences, around 12% seen once, with 5% to 6% in the top ten. The CDR3 covers 14 residues. From germline, CDR1 is SEHNR and CDR2 FQNEAQ (reference sequence). The TCR was taken from a human donor who donated a stem cell graft to a child with combined immunodeficiency. The source was PBMCs from the stem cell graft donor, collected from the stem cell graft. The chain combines TRBV7-9 with TRBJ2-7, with TRBD2 matching over 10 bases. CDR3 DNA sequence: TGTGCCAGCAGTTTACTAGCGGGGAACTACGTGCAGTACTTC. Translation: CASSLLAGNYVQYF.